A selection of T cell receptor beta chains follows, all from one sample in a study of technical replicates of blood from a handful of donors. Profiling relied on immunoSEQ multiplex PCR, and the TCRdb table lists in-frame clones only, not all of them. The table has approximately 69,000 clones, roughly 88% seen once. Sequencing used PBMCs. These receptors all stem from a human donor in good health. Some clones in this sample may be carry-over from other donors' samples. CDR3s include the opening cysteine and the closing phenylalanine or tryptophan. Each record gives: J gene, clone size, V gene, D gene, CDR3 protein, CDR3 DNA. The D gene is left open where the match is weak. Clone size is stated in some rows and not others, as once, few, many or a class when expanded.

TRBJ1-6	-	TRBV5-8	TRBD1	CASSLNRGGNSPLHF	TGTGCCAGCAGCTTAAACAGGGGTGGGAATTCACCCCTCCACTTT
TRBJ2-3	-	TRBV19	TRBD2	CASSIGTSGGFDTQYF	TGTGCCAGTAGTATTGGGACTAGCGGGGGGTTTGATACGCAGTATTTT
TRBJ2-1	once	TRBV5-4	TRBD1	CASSSTGNSYNEQFF	TGTGCCAGCAGCTCGACAGGGAACTCCTACAATGAGCAGTTCTTC
TRBJ1-2	-	TRBV11-2	-	CASSLISAIYGYTF	TGTGCCAGCAGCTTAATTTCCGCGATCTATGGCTACACCTTC
TRBJ2-3	-	TRBV6-4	TRBD2	CASSVIAGGPDTQYF	TGTGCCAGCAGTGTCATAGCGGGAGGGCCAGATACGCAGTATTTT
TRBJ1-2	-	TRBV7-2	TRBD1	CASSLLGQGGGYTF	TGTGCCAGCAGCTTATTAGGCCAGGGGGGTGGCTACACCTTC
TRBJ1-2	-	TRBV19	-	CAIAPAGYPNYGYTF	TGTGCCATCGCGCCGGCAGGGTATCCTAACTATGGCTACACCTTC
TRBJ2-5	-	TRBV5-1	-	CASSSIQGQETQYF	TGCGCCAGCAGCTCGATTCAGGGACAAGAGACCCAGTACTTC
TRBJ2-3	-	TRBV4-3	-	CASSQAGVSTDTQYF	TGCGCCAGCAGCCAAGCGGGGGTGAGCACAGATACGCAGTATTTT
TRBJ2-7	once	TRBV6-5	-	CASGKAGPSYEQYF	TGTGCCAGCGGGAAGGCAGGGCCCTCCTACGAGCAGTACTTC
TRBJ2-7	-	TRBV7-8	-	CASSLNQGVRAYEQYF	TGTGCCAGCAGCTTAAATCAAGGGGTAAGGGCCTACGAGCAGTACTTC
TRBJ2-7	-	TRBV9	TRBD2	CASSPGLGLDGYEQYF	TGTGCCAGCAGCCCCGGTTTAGGACTAGATGGGTACGAGCAGTACTTC
TRBJ1-2	-	TRBV7-9	TRBD1	CASSLGGQGHGGYTF	TGTGCCAGCAGCTTAGGGGGACAGGGCCATGGGGGCTACACCTTC
TRBJ1-1	-	TRBV5-6	TRBD1	CASSLSDRVNTEAFF	TGTGCCAGCAGCCTCTCGGACAGGGTGAACACTGAAGCTTTCTTT
TRBJ2-5	-	TRBV18	-	CASSPGSQETQYF	TGTGCCAGCTCACCAGGCAGTCAAGAGACCCAGTACTTC
TRBJ1-1	medium-sized	TRBV5-4	-	CASSWGGGTEAFF	TGTGCCAGCAGCTGGGGAGGGGGCACTGAAGCTTTCTTT
TRBJ1-2	-	TRBV18	-	CVSSPSGYGYTF	TGTGTCAGCTCACCATCAGGGTATGGCTACACCTTC
TRBJ2-7	-	TRBV7-8	-	CASSGPPDRILYEQYF	TGTGCCAGCAGCGGCCCCCCTGACAGGATATTATACGAGCAGTACTTC
TRBJ1-4	-	TRBV23-1	-	CASSHRGAEKLFF	TGCGCCAGCAGTCACCGGGGGGCTGAAAAACTGTTTTTT
TRBJ2-1	-	TRBV7-9	-	CASSLDGSSEQFF	TGTGCCAGCAGCTTAGACGGGAGCAGTGAGCAGTTCTTC
TRBJ2-1	-	TRBV6-5	TRBD1	CASSYRDRNNEQFF	TGTGCCAGCAGTTACCGGGACAGAAACAATGAGCAGTTCTTC
TRBJ1-4	-	TRBV15	-	CATSRDYSGPNEKLFF	TGTGCCACCAGCAGAGATTATTCAGGCCCGAATGAAAAACTGTTTTTT
TRBJ1-2	-	TRBV19	-	CASRDSNYGYTF	TGTGCCAGTCGAGACTCTAACTATGGCTACACCTTC
TRBJ1-1	-	TRBV30	-	CAWSVGGGTEAFF	TGTGCCTGGAGTGTAGGCGGGGGCACTGAAGCTTTCTTT
TRBJ1-1	-	TRBV4-1	-	CASSQDPLGGTEAFF	TGCGCCAGCAGCCAAGATCCGTTAGGGGGAACTGAAGCTTTCTTT
TRBJ2-7	-	TRBV6-6	-	CASRSGERKAYEQYF	TGTGCCAGCAGATCGGGCGAGCGGAAGGCCTACGAGCAGTACTTC
TRBJ2-1	-	TRBV12-5	TRBD2	CASGLAGSYYEQFF	TGTGCTAGTGGCCTAGCGGGAAGTTACTATGAGCAGTTCTTC
TRBJ2-3	-	TRBV5-1	-	CASSLAGVSDTQYF	TGCGCCAGCAGCTTGGCCGGAGTGTCAGATACGCAGTATTTT
TRBJ2-5	once	TRBV2	TRBD2	CAGATSGVRETQYF	TGTGCCGGTGCGACTAGCGGGGTCCGCGAGACCCAGTACTTC
TRBJ2-7	-	TRBV7-8	TRBD2	CASSPDGGSAYEQYF	TGTGCCAGCAGCCCAGATGGCGGGAGCGCCTACGAGCAGTACTTC
TRBJ1-3	-	TRBV10-3	-	CATGGNGNTIYF	TGTGCCACCGGAGGGAACGGAAACACCATATATTTT
TRBJ2-1	-	TRBV7-9	-	CASSLVGGGFF	TGTGCCAGCAGCTTAGTCGGGGGAGGCTTCTTC
TRBJ1-2	-	TRBV6-5	-	CASSSSRGARSHGYTF	TGTGCCAGCAGTTCCTCCCGGGGGGCGCGATCCCACGGCTACACCTTC
TRBJ1-3	-	TRBV11-2	-	CASTKRYSSSSGNTIYF	TGTGCCAGCACCAAAAGGTACAGTTCGAGCTCTGGAAACACCATATATTTT
TRBJ2-3	-	TRBV4-3	TRBD2	CASSQDLSLGLAGDPDTQYF	TGCGCCAGCAGCCAAGACCTTAGCCTCGGACTAGCGGGAGACCCAGATACGCAGTATTTT
TRBJ1-1	-	TRBV7-8	-	CASSLEHTGWAFF	TGTGCCAGCAGCTTAGAGCATACGGGGTGGGCTTTCTTT
TRBJ2-5	-	TRBV25-1	-	CASSESQTQYF	TGTGCCAGCAGTGAATCTCAGACCCAGTACTTC
TRBJ1-3	-	TRBV4-2	-	CASSQDGPQSTIYF	TGTGCCAGCAGCCAAGATGGGCCACAGAGCACCATATATTTT
TRBJ2-1	-	TRBV30	TRBD2	CAWRLAGGVVYNEQFF	TGTGCCTGGCGGCTAGCGGGAGGGGTAGTGTACAATGAGCAGTTCTTC
TRBJ2-2	few	TRBV15	TRBD1	CATSRQGAINQELFF	TGTGCCACCAGTAGACAGGGGGCGATCAATCAGGAGCTGTTTTTT
TRBJ2-7	-	TRBV2	TRBD1	CASSYNRGGEQYF	TGTGCCAGCAGTTATAACAGGGGTGGCGAGCAGTACTTC
TRBJ2-1	-	TRBV6-1	-	CASSHQLDRNNEQFF	TGTGCCAGCAGTCACCAATTGGACAGAAACAATGAGCAGTTCTTC
TRBJ2-7	once	TRBV2	-	CASTDYSYEQYF	TGTGCCAGCACCGACTACTCCTACGAGCAGTACTTC
TRBJ1-3	-	TRBV15	-	CAVESSGNTIYF	TGTGCCGTGGAGAGCTCTGGAAACACCATATATTTT
TRBJ1-6	-	TRBV6-6	TRBD1	CASSSNRGFSPLHF	TGTGCCAGCAGTTCCAACAGGGGATTTTCACCCCTCCACTTT
TRBJ2-5	-	TRBV5-1	-	CASSRSTGQETQYF	TGCGCCAGCAGTCGAAGCACAGGGCAGGAGACCCAGTACTTC
TRBJ2-5	once	TRBV7-9	TRBD2	CASSILAGGRETQYF	TGTGCCAGCAGCATACTAGCGGGGGGGCGAGAGACCCAGTACTTC
TRBJ1-1	-	TRBV10-3	TRBD1	CAISAGTGGAEAFF	TGTGCCATCAGTGCAGGGACAGGGGGGGCTGAAGCTTTCTTT
TRBJ2-1	-	TRBV14	-	CASSQDTYYNEQFF	TGTGCCAGCAGCCAAGATACCTATTACAATGAGCAGTTCTTC
TRBJ1-2	once	TRBV14	-	CASSPLGLKYGYTF	TGTGCCAGCAGTCCCCTGGGCCTTAAGTATGGCTACACCTTC
TRBJ2-6	-	TRBV2	-	CATSGQMPSGANVLTF	TGTGCCACGTCTGGCCAGATGCCCTCTGGGGCCAACGTCCTGACTTTC